This TCR beta chain was sequenced for a study of blood T cell repertoires in COVID-19. Looking at the study overall: Material from acute and convalescent COVID-19 was sourced from the United States, Italy and Spain. T cells, B-cell-depleted T cells, or PBMCs supplied cDNA or gDNA.

In the original processing: Using reference gene primer amplification, nucleated cell counts were estimated. Only in-frame clones appear in the TCRdb table, and some are missing; sequencing was by immunoSEQ multiplex PCR. V, J and clone size reflect that table, while D and trimming were determined from the DNA. The sample yields around 81,000 clones, roughly 88% seen once. The CDR3 is 15 amino acids. CDR1 is PRHDT, CDR2 FYEKMQ, per germline (reference sequence). The J segment lost 6 bases and the V segment lost 5 bases, leaving 6 bases of the junction unmatched. What was sequenced was peripheral blood. This TCR was sampled from a woman older than 75 with acute or convalescent COVID-19. The chain joins TRBV13 to TRBJ2-3; 12 positions agree with TRBD1. The CDR3 is CASSSGTGGGDTQYF. DNA of the CDR3: TGTGCCAGCAGCAGCGGGACAGGGGGCGGGGATACGCAGTATTTT.